The next 10 T cell receptor beta chains were all read from a single sample in a study of control samples from healthy donors and cancer patients. Assay used: immunoSEQ multiplex PCR; TCRdb lists only in-frame clones, some missing. The sample records about 160,000 clones, over 85% being singletons. Sequencing was done on a sample of blood. The source is a young man in good health.

This clone was seen only a few times. The genes are TRBV5-6 and TRBJ1-2; the D is unclear. The CDR3 has 14 amino acids. Germline lookup yields CDR1 SGHDT and CDR2 YYEEEE. Trimming removed 0 bases from V and 0 bases from J, with 6 bases in between. This chain's CDR3 is CASSLVQSNYGYTF. As DNA, the CDR3 is TGTGCCAGCAGCTTGGTACAGTCTAACTATGGCTACACCTTC.

The chain combines TRBV7-9 with TRBJ1-2; D is unclear. V was trimmed by 1 base and J by 2 bases, leaving 8 bases between them. This CDR3 contains 14 residues. The germline gives CDR1 SEHNR, CDR2 FQNEAQ (reference sequence). CDR3 sequence reads: CASSLVGRNYGYTF. CDR3 DNA: TGTGCCAGCAGCTTAGTCGGCCGGAACTATGGCTACACCTTC.

This chain uses TRBV6-6 with TRBJ2-1; D not certain. The germline V and J ends were trimmed by 5 bases and 5 bases, with 13 bases remaining between them. Germline V gives CDR1 MNHNY, CDR2 SVGAGI (reference sequence). CDR3 length: 14 amino acids. CDR3 in DNA: TGTGCCAGCAGTCTCCTCGGGTTTAACAATGAGCAGTTCTTC. This codes for CASSLLGFNNEQFF.

This clone was recorded only once. In DNA form, the CDR3 reads TGTGCCAGCAGCTTAATTGGGACTCAGATCGGGGAGCTGTTTTTT. Encoded protein: CASSLIGTQIGELFF. V gene TRBV7-3 combines with J gene TRBJ2-2; D possibly corresponds to TRBD2 (6 bases). V lost 1 base to trimming and J lost 7 bases, with 13 bases between them. CDR3 length: 15 residues. Per the germline V gene, CDR1 is SGHTA and CDR2 is FQGTGA. Based on the CDR3 plus reference TRBV7-3 and TRBJ2-2, the full variable domain is GAGVSQTPSNKVTEKGKYVELRCDPISGHTALYWYRQSLGQGPEFLIYFQGTGAADDSGLPNDRFFAVRPEGSVSTLKIQRTERGDSAVYLCASSLIGTQIGELFFGEGSRLTVL.

This chain uses TRBV11-2 with TRBJ1-6, with D perhaps TRBD1 (6 bases). Trimming took 6 bases from V and 7 from J, leaving 13 bases between them. Germline CDR1 reads SGHAT; CDR2 reads FQNNGV. This CDR3 spans 14 amino acids. The CDR3 here is CASSKDRHNSPLHF. As DNA, the CDR3 is TGTGCCAGCAGTAAGGACAGACACAATTCACCCCTCCACTTT.

The J gene is TRBJ1-5, the V gene TRBV10-2, with TRBD1 identical over 8 bases. Germline V CDR1 and CDR2: WSHSY, SAAADI. With V trimmed by 3 bases and J by 6 bases, 10 bases remained unmatched. The CDR3 loop spans 16 amino acids. This CDR3 reads CASSEWGRGLSQPQHF. DNA of the CDR3: TGCGCCAGCAGTGAATGGGGCAGGGGGCTTTCTCAGCCCCAGCATTTT.

This chain uses TRBV19 with TRBJ2-3; maybe TRBD2 (6 bases). Trimming removed 8 bases at V and 1 base at J, with 13 bases between. This CDR3 comprises 14 residues. Germline CDR1 is LNHDA and CDR2 is SQIVND (reference sequence). The CDR3 loop reads CASGGAARTDTQYF. The CDR3 DNA reads TGTGCCAGTGGAGGGGCAGCGCGCACAGATACGCAGTATTTT.

The chain links TRBV2 to TRBJ2-7; TRBD2 might be the D (6 bases). Trimming removed 2 bases at V and 0 bases at J, with 8 bases between. Germline CDR1 is SNHLY and CDR2 is FYNNEI. The CDR3 spans 14 residues. CDR3 sequence (DNA): TGTGCCAGCAGTGAATCCGGGGGCTCCTACGAGCAGTACTTC. It codes for CASSESGGSYEQYF.

The chain carries TRBV5-4 and TRBJ2-1; D is unresolved. This CDR3 is 15 amino acids long. V lost 1 base and J 2 bases, leaving 10 bases between the germline ends. Germline assignment: CDR1 SGHNT and CDR2 YYREEE (reference sequence). The CDR3 nucleotides read TGTGCCAGCAGCTTGAGGGCCTCAACCTACAATGAGCAGTTCTTC. This codes for CASSLRASTYNEQFF.

The V call is TRBV6-5, the J call TRBJ2-7; a weak D match, TRBD2 (5 bases). Germline CDR1 and CDR2: MNHEY and SVGAGI. This CDR3 spans 14 amino acids. V lost 5 bases to trimming and J lost 3 bases, with 14 bases between them. CDR3 coding DNA: TGTGCCAGCAGTCCGGACTCGGGGAGCTACGAGCAGTACTTC. Translation: CASSPDSGSYEQYF.